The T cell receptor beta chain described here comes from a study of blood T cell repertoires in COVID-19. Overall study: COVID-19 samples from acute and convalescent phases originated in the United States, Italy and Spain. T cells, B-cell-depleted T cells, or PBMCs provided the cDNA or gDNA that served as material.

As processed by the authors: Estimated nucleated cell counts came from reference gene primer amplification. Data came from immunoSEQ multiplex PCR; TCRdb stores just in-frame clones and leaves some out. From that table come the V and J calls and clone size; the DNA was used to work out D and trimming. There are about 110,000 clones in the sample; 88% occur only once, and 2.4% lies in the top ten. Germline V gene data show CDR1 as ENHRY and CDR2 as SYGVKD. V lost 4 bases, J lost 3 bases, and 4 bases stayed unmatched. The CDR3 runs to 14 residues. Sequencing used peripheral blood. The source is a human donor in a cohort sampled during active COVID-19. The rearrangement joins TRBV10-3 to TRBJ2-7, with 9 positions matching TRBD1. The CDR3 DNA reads TGTGCCATCAGTGTTCCGGGACAGGGCTACGAGCAGTACTTC. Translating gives CAISVPGQGYEQYF.